Following are 21 T cell receptor beta chains from one sample sequenced in a study of T-cell memory formation after mild COVID-19. TCRdb analysed the 5' RACE reads with MiXCR anew, one entry per CDR3 protein. The repertoire holds more than 200,000 distinct CDR3 sequences, with 15% to 20% as singletons. The sample comprised PBMCs or a T cell subset sorted from them (not recorded which). Receptors were obtained from a man younger than 30 who had mild COVID-19 (a few samples of this study predate the infection). Cell type and time point are not known.

The V call is TRBV7-2, the J call TRBJ2-1, with D maybe TRBD2 (6 bases). The CDR3 consists of 14 residues. Germline CDR1 is SGHTA and CDR2 is FQGNSA. V was clipped by 5 bases and J by 10 bases, with 18 bases between them. CDR3 bases: TGTGCCAGCAGCCCAGGGACTCCGCAGCAGGAGCAGTTCTTC. Translating gives CASSPGTPQQEQFF.

As to this clonotype: Relative to the germline gene, one junction end is altered; a read error may explain this. The V call is TRBV7-9, the J call TRBJ1-2, with 8 bases lining up with TRBD1. The CDR3 has 12 residues. Germline CDR1 reads SEHNR; CDR2 reads FQNEAQ (reference sequence). CDR3 residues: CAGSDLQGVYTF. The CDR3, as DNA: TGTGCCGGCAGCGACCTACAGGGGGTCTACACCTTC.

The chain has TRBV20-1 and TRBJ1-5, with no clear D. The V gene's germline CDR1 is DFQATT and CDR2 SNEGSKA (reference sequence). The CDR3 covers 14 residues. V lost 4 bases and J lost 4, with 14 bases in between. The CDR3 region is CSAIGEIGNQPQHF. CDR3 nucleotide sequence: TGCAGTGCTATTGGGGAAATTGGGAATCAGCCCCAGCATTTT.

This clonotype was seen a handful of times. This chain uses TRBV4-2 with TRBJ1-4; TRBD1 might be the D (5 bases). The CDR3 is 16 amino acids. V lost 0 bases and J lost 4, with 12 bases in between. The germline V gene has CDR1 LGHNA and CDR2 YNFKEQ. The CDR3 bases are TGTGCCAGCAGCCAAGATCGTGACAGTCTTAATGAAAAACTGTTTTTT. Protein product: CASSQDRDSLNEKLFF.

This clonotype occurred once. V and J are TRBV12-3 or TRBV12-4 and TRBJ1-1, with 8 bases fitting TRBD1. CDR3 length: 15 amino acids. Trimming at V came to 5 bases and at J to 1 base, leaving 6 bases not matched to a gene. Here the CDR3 DNA reads TGTGCCAGCAGTCCCGGGGACAGGAGGAACACTGAAGCTTTCTTT. The encoded protein is CASSPGDRRNTEAFF.

The V and J genes are TRBV9 and TRBJ2-5; TRBD2 matches 8 bases. The CDR3 length is 14 residues. The junction had 4 bases not matched to a gene; V was cut back by 4 bases and J by 2 bases. Germline V gene data show CDR1 as SGDLS and CDR2 as YYNGEE. The CDR3 coding sequence is TGTGCCAGCAGCCCGGGGGGGGGGCAAGAGACCCAGTACTTC. Protein: CASSPGGGQETQYF.

This clonotype was found a few times. The rearrangement uses TRBV18 and TRBJ1-1, with a tentative D call TRBD1 (5 bases). The CDR3 is 13 residues long. V shed 4 bases and J shed 3 bases, with 9 bases lying between them. Germline assignment: CDR1 KGHSH and CDR2 LQKENI. This chain's CDR3 is CASSQGSDTEAFF. The CDR3 DNA follows: TGTGCCAGCTCACAGGGGTCGGACACTGAAGCTTTCTTT.

The chain is built from TRBV12-3 or TRBV12-4 and TRBJ2-2, with D uncertain. The CDR3 runs to 12 residues. V was pared by 7 bases and J by 7 bases, with 10 bases between. CDR3 DNA: TGTGCCAGCACCCCACCGATCGGGGAGCTGTTTTTT. It encodes CASTPPIGELFF.

This clonotype was observed a handful of times. V and J are TRBV18 and TRBJ2-3; D is possibly TRBD1 or TRBD2 (5 bases each). CDR1 KGHSH and CDR2 LQKENI come from the germline V gene. The length of the CDR3 is 16 residues. V was cut by 0 bases and J by 2 bases, with 12 bases left in between. CDR3: CASSPPNRGSTDTQYF. DNA for the CDR3: TGTGCCAGCTCACCACCGAACCGGGGCTCCACAGATACGCAGTATTTT.

This clonotype came up a few times. V usage is TRBV5-4 and J usage is TRBJ2-3; TRBD2 is a possible D gene (6 bases). The germline gives CDR1 SGHNT, CDR2 YYREEE (reference sequence). V was trimmed by 0 bases and J by 2 bases, leaving 13 bases between them. The CDR3 has 16 residues. CDR3 in DNA: TGTGCCAGCAGCTTGGGGACTAAGATCCTCACAGATACGCAGTATTTT. Its protein product is CASSLGTKILTDTQYF.

This chain joins TRBV24-1 and TRBJ2-5; no clear D. The V gene lost 2 bases and the J gene lost 2 bases, with 5 bases spanning the gap. Per germline, CDR1 KGHDR and CDR2 SFDVKD. This CDR3 has 13 residues. The CDR3 region is CATSDSRQETQYF. The CDR3 DNA is TGTGCCACCAGTGATTCACGGCAAGAGACCCAGTACTTC.

V is TRBV5-5 and J is TRBJ1-2; no clear D. The CDR3 is 13 residues long. The germline CDR1 and CDR2 sequences are SGHKS and YYEKEE (reference sequence). The germline V and J ends were trimmed by 0 bases and 7 bases, with 10 bases remaining between them. CDR3 residues: CASSLVWVGGYTF. The DNA of the CDR3 is TGTGCCAGCAGCTTGGTGTGGGTCGGTGGCTACACCTTC.

This clonotype was counted between two and nine times. This chain uses TRBV2 with TRBJ2-1; TRBD1 matches 9 bases. Germline values: CDR1 SNHLY, CDR2 FYNNEI. This CDR3 region has 13 residues. Germline trimming cut 5 bases from V and 8 bases from J; bases unmatched to any gene: 4. CDR3 in amino acids: CASSQTGGYEQFF. DNA of the CDR3: TGTGCCAGCAGTCAGACAGGGGGATATGAGCAGTTCTTC.

This clonotype was recorded a few times. The V and J genes are TRBV5-1 and TRBJ1-2; 8 bases match TRBD1. Germline lookup yields CDR1 SGHRS and CDR2 YFSETQ. CDR3 length: 14 amino acids. With 0 bases clipped from V and 7 bases from J, the junction kept 5 bases outside the gene matches. The CDR3 is CASSLGQGHGGYTF. For the CDR3, the DNA is TGCGCCAGCAGCTTGGGACAGGGGCACGGTGGCTACACCTTC. Variable domain in full (rest from reference TRBV5-1 and TRBJ1-2): KAGVTQTPRYLIKTRGQQVTLSCSPISGHRSVSWYQQTPGQGLQFLFEYFSETQRNKGNFPGRFSGRQFSNSRSEMNVSTLELGDSALYLCASSLGQGHGGYTFGSGTRLTVV.

This clonotype occurred many times. This chain joins TRBV7-2 and TRBJ1-2; D is ambiguous. This CDR3 spans 13 amino acids. Trimming left V 1 base short and J 2 bases short, with 5 bases between. Germline loops: CDR1 SGHTA, CDR2 FQGNSA. The CDR3 DNA reads as TGTGCCAGCAGCTTAGTGGGGAACTATGGCTACACCTTC. As protein: CASSLVGNYGYTF.

This rearrangement joins TRBV10-3 to TRBJ2-3; D gene ambiguous. Germline loops: CDR1 ENHRY, CDR2 SYGVKD. The V end lost 10 bases, the J end lost 1 base, and 9 bases lay between the germline ends. The CDR3 runs to 12 residues. The CDR3 sequence is CASLGGTDTQYF. The CDR3 bases are TGTGCCAGCCTTGGGGGCACAGATACGCAGTATTTT.

In this sample, this clonotype turned up many times. The rearrangement uses TRBV4-3 and TRBJ2-2; TRBD2 agrees at 7 bases. The CDR3 has 15 residues. Germline CDR1 reads LGHNA; CDR2 reads YSLEER. Trimming cost V 4 bases and J 1 base; bases outside gene matches: 3. CDR3 amino acids: CASSLKRGNTGELFF. CDR3 coding DNA: TGCGCCAGCAGCCTAAAGCGGGGGAACACCGGGGAGCTGTTTTTT.

The chain recombines TRBV5-1 with TRBJ2-5; D is uncertain. Trimming pared 7 bases from V and 4 bases from J, leaving 8 bases between. This CDR3 has 11 amino acids. Germline V gene sequence: CDR1 SGHRS, CDR2 YFSETQ. The CDR3: CASGPPETQYF. The CDR3 DNA reads as TGCGCCAGCGGGCCCCCAGAGACCCAGTACTTC.

This clonotype was seen more than once but under ten times. The CDR3 loop reads CASRAGTYGYTF. The CDR3 nucleotides read TGTGCCAGCAGGGCCGGTACTTATGGCTACACCTTC. The rearrangement links TRBV6-5 to TRBJ1-2; D remains unclear. V was cut by 6 bases and J by 5 bases, with 10 bases left in between. This CDR3 is built from 12 residues. Germline V gene sequence: CDR1 MNHEY, CDR2 SVGAGI.

This clonotype was counted a few times. The V gene is TRBV12-3 or TRBV12-4, the J gene TRBJ2-4, with 11 bases that match TRBD2. The CDR3 length is 17 residues. V trimming: 3 bases; J trimming: 4 bases; junction bases outside the gene matches: 8. The CDR3 is CASSFGLAGGGKNIQYF. The DNA for the CDR3 is TGTGCCAGCAGTTTTGGCCTAGCGGGGGGCGGGAAAAACATTCAGTACTTC.

The chain combines TRBV6-5 with TRBJ2-3; the match to TRBD2 covers 11 bases. This CDR3 contains 18 residues. Germline V gene sequence: CDR1 MNHEY, CDR2 SVGAGI. V shed 2 bases, J shed 1 base, and the junction held 8 bases outside the gene matches. The CDR3 nucleotides are TGTGCCAGCAGTTACGGCCTAGCGGGGGGACTGCGCACAGATACGCAGTATTTT. Its protein is CASSYGLAGGLRTDTQYF.